Below, 17 T cell receptor beta chains from the same sample are listed, as sequenced in a study of blood T cell repertoires in COVID-19. The table came from immunoSEQ multiplex PCR; TCRdb's copy has only in-frame clones and leaves some out. The data show around 330,000 clones, with around 84% seen just once and around 2% held by the top ten. The sample taken for sequencing was PBMCs or T cells enriched from blood (not recorded which). The receptors were sampled from a woman in her twenties or thirties who had been exposed to COVID-19.

V gene TRBV10-2 combines with J gene TRBJ1-2; D possibly corresponds to TRBD1 (5 bases). Trimming left V 0 bases short and J 4 bases short, with 15 bases between. The CDR3 extends over 16 amino acids. The germline gives CDR1 WSHSY, CDR2 SAAADI. The CDR3 DNA is TGCGCCAGCAGTGAGTCGAGCCAGGGCGCGTTCTATGGCTACACCTTC. This gives the protein CASSESSQGAFYGYTF.

This chain joins TRBV7-2 and TRBJ2-5, with 7 bases aligning to TRBD1. The CDR3 loop spans 15 amino acids. Per germline, CDR1 SGHTA and CDR2 FQGNSA. J gave up 0 bases and V 5 bases, and 6 bases lay outside the gene matches. Here the CDR3 DNA reads TGTGCCAGCAGCCCCCGGGACAGCTACCAAGAGACCCAGTACTTC. It encodes CASSPRDSYQETQYF.

This clone was seen a handful of times. The chain recombines TRBV5-1 with TRBJ1-2, with D perhaps matching TRBD1 (5 bases). CDR1 and CDR2 from the germline V gene are SGHRS and YFSETQ. CDR3 length equals 13 residues. V was shortened by 2 bases and J by 1 base, with 6 bases between the two germline ends. The CDR3 DNA is TGCGCCAGCAGCTTACAGGTTAACTATGGCTACACCTTC. The encoded protein is CASSLQVNYGYTF.

The genes are TRBV12-2 and TRBJ2-1; TRBD2 reflects the table's D call only, with no check against the DNA. TRBV12-2 is marked as a pseudogene. CDR3 size: 16 residues. Written as DNA, the CDR3 is TGTGCAAGTCGCTTAGCGACAGGCGGGGGTTACAATGAGCAGTTCTTC. As protein: CASRLATGGGYNEQFF.

The rearrangement joins TRBV7-6 to TRBJ2-7; tentative D call: TRBD2 (5 bases). This CDR3 has 14 amino acids. V gave up 5 bases and J gave up 1 base, with 12 bases separating them. Germline loops: CDR1 SGHVS, CDR2 FNYEAQ. The CDR3: CASSPGGGSYEQYF. CDR3 in DNA: TGTGCCAGCAGCCCCGGAGGAGGTTCCTACGAGCAGTACTTC.

The J gene is TRBJ1-1, the V gene TRBV7-9; the match to TRBD1 covers 10 bases. V shed 5 bases, J shed 10 bases, and the junction held 4 bases outside the gene matches. Germline CDR1 is SEHNR and CDR2 is FQNEAQ (reference sequence). The CDR3 is 12 amino acids. The chain's CDR3 is CASSKTGGVAFF. CDR3 bases: TGTGCCAGCAGCAAGACAGGGGGCGTAGCTTTCTTT.

The chain has TRBV3-1 (or the pseudogene TRBV3-2) and TRBJ1-6; D unclear. The V gene's germline CDR1 is LGHDT and CDR2 YNNKEL (reference sequence). There are 15 residues in the CDR3. V lost 1 base and J lost 9, with 13 bases in between. CDR3 nucleotides: TGTGCCAGCAGCCAAGGTGTGGGAGTTAGTTCACCCCTCCACTTT. It codes for CASSQGVGVSSPLHF.

This clone was seen just once. The gene calls are TRBV7-2 and TRBJ2-7; 7 nucleotides line up with TRBD1. The ends lost 1 base at V and 1 base at J; junction bases unmatched: 4. Looked up from germline, CDR1 is SGHTA and CDR2 is FQGNSA. This CDR3 is 15 amino acids long. The CDR3 nucleotides read TGTGCCAGCAGCTTAGAAGGACAGGCTTCCTACGAGCAGTACTTC. As protein: CASSLEGQASYEQYF.

This chain uses TRBV5-6 with TRBJ2-2; D possibly corresponds to TRBD2 (5 bases). The germline gives CDR1 SGHDT, CDR2 YYEEEE. The germline V and J ends were trimmed by 6 bases and 5 bases, with 20 bases remaining between them. The CDR3 contains 16 residues. The CDR3 region has the DNA TGTGCCAGCACCCTGGTGGGGATTCCGGGGACCGGGGAGCTGTTTTTT. It translates to CASTLVGIPGTGELFF.

The rearrangement links TRBV5-4 to TRBJ2-7; 8 nucleotides align to TRBD1. V was pared by 0 bases and J by 4 bases, with 9 bases of the junction left unmatched. CDR3 length: 16 residues. CDR1 is SGHNT and CDR2 is YYREEE in the germline V gene (reference sequence). CDR3 protein: CASSLEVQGVTYEQYF. In DNA, the CDR3 is TGTGCCAGCAGCTTGGAGGTACAGGGGGTTACTTACGAGCAGTACTTC.

The chain links TRBV19 to TRBJ1-5; the D gene is possibly TRBD1 (5 bases). CDR1 and CDR2 (germline): LNHDA, SQIVND (reference sequence). The CDR3 contains 15 residues. V shed 1 base and J shed 4 bases, with 11 bases lying between them. CDR3 in DNA: TGTGCCAGTAGTATAGGTCGGACATATAATCAGCCCCAGCATTTT. This gives the protein CASSIGRTYNQPQHF.

This chain links TRBV28 with TRBJ1-1; D is unresolved. The V end was cut by 2 bases, the J end by 5 bases, with 15 bases between. The germline CDR1 and CDR2 sequences are MDHEN and SYDVKM. This CDR3 is 15 amino acids long. CDR3 bases: TGTGCCAGCAGTTTAGCCCCCGTCCCGGGGACTGAAGCTTTCTTT. Protein product: CASSLAPVPGTEAFF.

The chain recombines TRBV10-3 with TRBJ1-4, with 8 bases lining up with TRBD1. Germline V gene sequence: CDR1 ENHRY, CDR2 SYGVKD. The J segment lost 5 bases and the V segment lost 2 bases, leaving 4 bases of the junction unmatched. This CDR3 has 15 residues. The CDR3 coding sequence is TGTGCCATCAGTGAGAGAGGACAGGGAAATGAAAAACTGTTTTTT. It codes for CAISERGQGNEKLFF.

The J gene is TRBJ2-7, the V gene TRBV30; TRBD2 aligns across 10 bases. Germline trimming cut 6 bases from V and 4 bases from J; bases unmatched to any gene: 6. CDR3 size: 13 residues. Per germline, CDR1 GTSNPN and CDR2 SVGIG (reference sequence). The CDR3 spells CACYLAGVYEQYF. The CDR3 coding sequence is TGTGCCTGCTATCTAGCGGGGGTTTACGAGCAGTACTTC.

The rearrangement joins TRBV19 to TRBJ2-5, with TRBD2 matching 13 bases. There are 16 residues in the CDR3. With V trimmed by 3 bases and J by 1 base, 2 bases remained unmatched. In germline, CDR1 is LNHDA, CDR2 SQIVND (reference sequence). The CDR3 coding sequence is TGTGCCAGTAGTATGACTAGCGGGGGGCCCCAAGAGACCCAGTACTTC. Amino acids: CASSMTSGGPQETQYF.

V usage is TRBV5-5 and J usage is TRBJ2-2; D gene ambiguous. The CDR3 extends over 14 amino acids. V was clipped by 1 base and J by 0 bases, with 4 bases between them. CDR1 is SGHKS, CDR2 YYEKEE, per germline (reference sequence). The CDR3, as DNA: TGTGCCAGCAGCTTGACGGCGAACACCGGGGAGCTGTTTTTT. Protein product: CASSLTANTGELFF.

The rearrangement joins TRBV19 to TRBJ2-5, with TRBD2 matching over 12 bases. Germline V gene data show CDR1 as LNHDA and CDR2 as SQIVND (reference sequence). V was clipped by 4 bases and J by 7 bases; unmatched bases: 10. The CDR3 is made up of 16 amino acids. The CDR3 sequence is CASSTDLAGGPRTQYF. The DNA of the CDR3 is TGTGCCAGTAGTACCGATCTAGCGGGGGGGCCGCGGACCCAGTACTTC.